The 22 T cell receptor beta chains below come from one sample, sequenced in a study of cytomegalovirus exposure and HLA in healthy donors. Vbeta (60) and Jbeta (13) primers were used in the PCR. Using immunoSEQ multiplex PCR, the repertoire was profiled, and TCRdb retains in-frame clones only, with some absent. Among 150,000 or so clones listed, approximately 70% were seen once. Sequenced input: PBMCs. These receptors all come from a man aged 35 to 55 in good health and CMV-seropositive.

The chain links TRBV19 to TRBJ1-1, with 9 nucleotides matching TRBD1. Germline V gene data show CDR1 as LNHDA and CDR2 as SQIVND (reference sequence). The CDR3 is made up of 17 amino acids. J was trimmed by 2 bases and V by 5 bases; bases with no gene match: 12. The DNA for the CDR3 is TGTGCCAGTAGTCTCGGACCGGGACAGGGACGAAACACTGAAGCTTTCTTT. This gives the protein CASSLGPGQGRNTEAFF.

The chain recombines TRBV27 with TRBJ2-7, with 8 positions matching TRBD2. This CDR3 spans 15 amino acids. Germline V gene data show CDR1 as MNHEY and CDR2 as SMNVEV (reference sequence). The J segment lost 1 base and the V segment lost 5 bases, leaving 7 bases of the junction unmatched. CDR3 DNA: TGTGCCAGCAGTCCCAGCGGGGGCCCTTCCTACGAGCAGTACTTC. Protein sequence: CASSPSGGPSYEQYF.

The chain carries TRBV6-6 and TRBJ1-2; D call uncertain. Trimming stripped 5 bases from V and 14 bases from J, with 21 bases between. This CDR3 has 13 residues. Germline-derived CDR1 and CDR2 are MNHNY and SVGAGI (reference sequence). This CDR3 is CASSASSYGPGTF. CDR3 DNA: TGTGCCAGCAGTGCAAGTTCATATGGACCGGGGACCTTC.

CDR3 in amino acids: CASSIVFTRAEANYGYTF. In nucleotides, the CDR3 is TGTGCCAGTAGTATAGTATTCACGCGGGCGGAGGCAAACTATGGCTACACCTTC. V usage is TRBV19 and J usage is TRBJ1-2, with D uncertain. The germline gives CDR1 LNHDA, CDR2 SQIVND (reference sequence). V was shortened by 1 base and J by 2 bases, with 20 bases between the two germline ends. This CDR3 contains 18 residues.

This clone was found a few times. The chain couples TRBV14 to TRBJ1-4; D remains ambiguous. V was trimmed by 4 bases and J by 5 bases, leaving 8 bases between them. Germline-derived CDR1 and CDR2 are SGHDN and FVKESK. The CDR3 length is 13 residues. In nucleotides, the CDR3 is TGTGCCAGCAGCCCTGTTAGAAATGAAAAACTGTTTTTT. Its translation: CASSPVRNEKLFF.

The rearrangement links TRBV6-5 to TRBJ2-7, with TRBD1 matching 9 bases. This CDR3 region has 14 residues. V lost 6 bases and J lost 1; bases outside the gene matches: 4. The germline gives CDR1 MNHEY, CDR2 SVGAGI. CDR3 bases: TGTGCCAGCAGGGGGGGACAGGGATCCTACGAGCAGTACTTC. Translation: CASRGGQGSYEQYF.

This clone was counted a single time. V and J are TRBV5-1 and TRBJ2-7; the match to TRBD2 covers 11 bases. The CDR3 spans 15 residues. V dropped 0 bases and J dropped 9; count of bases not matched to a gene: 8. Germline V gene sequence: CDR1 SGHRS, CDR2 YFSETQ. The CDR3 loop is CASSLVASGGLGQYF. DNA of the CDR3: TGCGCCAGCAGCTTGGTAGCTAGCGGGGGGTTAGGGCAGTACTTC. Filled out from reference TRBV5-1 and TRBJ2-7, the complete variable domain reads KAGVTQTPRYLIKTRGQQVTLSCSPISGHRSVSWYQQTPGQGLQFLFEYFSETQRNKGNFPGRFSGRQFSNSRSEMNVSTLELGDSALYLCASSLVASGGLGQYFGPGTRLTVT.

The CDR3 sequence: CASSLGGTGYEQYF. The CDR3 DNA sequence: TGCGCCAGCAGCTTGGGCGGGACAGGGTACGAGCAGTACTTC. The gene calls are TRBV5-1 and TRBJ2-5; 9 nucleotides agree with TRBD1. The DNA end favors TRBJ2-7, so the J call may be wrong. The CDR3 has 14 residues. Per the germline V gene, CDR1 is SGHRS and CDR2 is YFSETQ.

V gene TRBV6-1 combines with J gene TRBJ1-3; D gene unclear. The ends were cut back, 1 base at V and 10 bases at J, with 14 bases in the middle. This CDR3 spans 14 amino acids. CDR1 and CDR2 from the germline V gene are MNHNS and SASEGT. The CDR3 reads CASSEVRGVETIYF. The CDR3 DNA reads TGTGCCAGCAGTGAAGTACGGGGTGTGGAGACCATATATTTT.

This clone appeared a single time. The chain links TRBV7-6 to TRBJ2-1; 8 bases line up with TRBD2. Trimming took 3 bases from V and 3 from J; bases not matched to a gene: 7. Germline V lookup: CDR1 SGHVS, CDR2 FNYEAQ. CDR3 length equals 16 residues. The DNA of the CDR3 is TGTGCCAGCAGCTTGCCCCCGGGGGGGTTCTACAATGAGCAGTTCTTC. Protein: CASSLPPGGFYNEQFF.

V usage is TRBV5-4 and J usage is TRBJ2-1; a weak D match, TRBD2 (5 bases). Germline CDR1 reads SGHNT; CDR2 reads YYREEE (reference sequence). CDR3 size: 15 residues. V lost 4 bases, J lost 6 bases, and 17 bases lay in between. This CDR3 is CASSPTGKQPNEQFF. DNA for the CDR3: TGTGCCAGCAGCCCAACGGGAAAGCAACCCAATGAGCAGTTCTTC.

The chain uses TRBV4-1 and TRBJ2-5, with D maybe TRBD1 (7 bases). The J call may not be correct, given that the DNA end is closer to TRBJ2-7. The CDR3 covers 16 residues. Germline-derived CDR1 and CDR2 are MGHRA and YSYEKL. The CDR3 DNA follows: TGCGCCAGCAGCCAAATGAGGCCAGGGGGGACCTACGAGCAGTACTTC. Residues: CASSQMRPGGTYEQYF.

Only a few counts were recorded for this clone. The CDR3 is CASTGDTWNSPLHF. In DNA form, the CDR3 reads TGTGCCAGCACCGGGGACACTTGGAATTCACCCCTCCACTTT. The rearrangement links TRBV6-1 to TRBJ1-6; possibly TRBD1 for D (6 bases). Per germline, CDR1 MNHNS and CDR2 SASEGT. The CDR3 totals 14 residues. The V and J ends lost 7 bases and 7 bases respectively, with 14 bases between them.

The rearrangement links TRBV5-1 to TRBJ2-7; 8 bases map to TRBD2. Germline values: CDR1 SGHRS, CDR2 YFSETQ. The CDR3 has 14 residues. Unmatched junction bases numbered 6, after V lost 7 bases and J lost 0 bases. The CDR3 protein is CASQNSGASYEQYF. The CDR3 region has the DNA TGCGCCAGCCAAAATAGCGGGGCCTCCTACGAGCAGTACTTC.

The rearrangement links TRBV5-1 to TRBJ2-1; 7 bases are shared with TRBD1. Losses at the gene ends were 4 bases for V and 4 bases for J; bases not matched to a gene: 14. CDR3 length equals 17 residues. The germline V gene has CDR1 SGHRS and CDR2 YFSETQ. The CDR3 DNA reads TGCGCCAGCAGCCCGAACCTTCGGGACAGACCTTACAATGAGCAGTTCTTC. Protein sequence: CASSPNLRDRPYNEQFF.

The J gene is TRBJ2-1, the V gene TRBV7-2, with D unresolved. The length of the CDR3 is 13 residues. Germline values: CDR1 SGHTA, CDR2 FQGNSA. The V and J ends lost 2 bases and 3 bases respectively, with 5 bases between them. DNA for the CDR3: TGTGCCAGCAGCTTAAACAACTACAATGAGCAGTTCTTC. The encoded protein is CASSLNNYNEQFF.

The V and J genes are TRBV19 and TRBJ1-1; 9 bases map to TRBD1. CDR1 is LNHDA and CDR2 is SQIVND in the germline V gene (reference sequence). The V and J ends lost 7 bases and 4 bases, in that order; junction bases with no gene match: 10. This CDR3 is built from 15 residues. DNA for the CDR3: TGTGCCAGTACAGGGACAGGGTTTCTGGGCACTGAAGCTTTCTTT. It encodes CASTGTGFLGTEAFF.

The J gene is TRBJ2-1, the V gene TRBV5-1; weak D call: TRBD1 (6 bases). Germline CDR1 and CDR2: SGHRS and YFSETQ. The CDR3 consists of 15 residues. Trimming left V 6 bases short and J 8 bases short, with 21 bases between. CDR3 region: CASTSMGAQVDEQFF. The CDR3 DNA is TGCGCCAGCACGAGCATGGGGGCACAAGTCGATGAGCAGTTCTTC.

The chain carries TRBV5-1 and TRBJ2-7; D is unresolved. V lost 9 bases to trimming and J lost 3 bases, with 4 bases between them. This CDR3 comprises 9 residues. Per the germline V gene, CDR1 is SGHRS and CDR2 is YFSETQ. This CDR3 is CAINYEQYF. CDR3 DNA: TGCGCCATCAACTACGAGCAGTACTTC.

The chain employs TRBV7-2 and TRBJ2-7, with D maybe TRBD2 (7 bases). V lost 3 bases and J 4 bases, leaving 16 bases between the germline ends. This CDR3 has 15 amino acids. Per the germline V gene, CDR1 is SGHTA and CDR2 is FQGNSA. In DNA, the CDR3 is TGTGCCAGCAGCTTTGGGAGGGGGGGCACGTACGAGCAGTACTTC. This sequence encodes CASSFGRGGTYEQYF.

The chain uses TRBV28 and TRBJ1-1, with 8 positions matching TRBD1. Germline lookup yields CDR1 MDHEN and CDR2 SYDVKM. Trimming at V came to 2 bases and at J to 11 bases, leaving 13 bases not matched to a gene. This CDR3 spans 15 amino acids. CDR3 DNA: TGTGCCAGCAGTTTAGTGTTAGTGGGGACAGGTGGGGCTTTCTTT. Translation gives CASSLVLVGTGGAFF. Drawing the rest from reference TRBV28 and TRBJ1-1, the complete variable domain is DVKVTQSSRYLVKRTGEKVFLECVQDMDHENMFWYRQDPGLGLRLIYFSYDVKMKEKGDIPEGYSVSREKKERFSLILESASTNQTSMYLCASSLVLVGTGGAFFGQGTRLTVV.

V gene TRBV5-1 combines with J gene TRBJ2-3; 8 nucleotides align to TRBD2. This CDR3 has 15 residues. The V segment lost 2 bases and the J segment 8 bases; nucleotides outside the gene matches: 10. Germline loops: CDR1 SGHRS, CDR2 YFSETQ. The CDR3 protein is CASSLAGDLQGTQYF. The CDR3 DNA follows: TGCGCCAGCAGCTTAGCGGGGGACCTGCAAGGTACGCAGTATTTT.